This entry is about one TCR beta chain. This sample is part of a study of blood T cell repertoires in COVID-19. Study-wide background: T cells, B-cell-depleted T cells, or PBMCs provided the cDNA or gDNA that served as material.

Repertoires were generated with immunoSEQ multiplex PCR, while TCRdb's copy carries only in-frame clones and drops some. The table includes around 62,000 clones, more than 75% detected once. Assignment of participants to cohorts was predicated upon participant-reported clinical history. Sequencing was carried out using PBMCs or T cells enriched from blood (not recorded which). This receptor was identified in a woman aged 40 to 55 who had recovered from COVID-19.

In DNA, the CDR3 is TGTGCCAGCTCACCAGCAGAGCGGGAAGCTTTCTTT. This codes for CASSPAEREAFF. V usage is TRBV18 and J usage is TRBJ1-1; unclear D gene. V lost 2 bases to trimming and J lost 8 bases, with 9 bases between them. Germline values: CDR1 KGHSH, CDR2 LQKENI. The CDR3 runs to 12 residues.